Listed below are T cell receptor beta chains from one sample, sequenced in a study of T cell responses to AZD1222 COVID-19 vaccine. Produced via immunoSEQ multiplex PCR; TCRdb's table is partial and in-frame only. The sample gives approximately 200,000 clones, almost 90% of which show up once; 7.5% to 9.5% is in the top ten. Sequencing was performed on peripheral blood, taken on day 0 of AZD1222 vaccination. Every receptor here comes from an adult in good health. Each CDR3 is given with its conserved first and last residue. D genes are given only for firm matches. The listing skips clone size in some rows; elsewhere it reads once, few, many or a size class.

TRBD2	-	TRBV14	TRBJ2-3	CASSRNSGGYRTDTQYF	TGTGCCAGCAGCCGGAATAGCGGGGGGTACCGCACAGATACGCAGTATTTT
TRBD1	-	TRBV7-8	TRBJ1-3	CASSMDRGNTIYF	TGTGCCAGCAGCATGGACAGGGGAAACACCATATATTTT
-	-	TRBV18	TRBJ1-4	CASSPRGAGRSEKLFF	TGTGCCAGCTCACCACGGGGCGCAGGGCGGAGTGAAAAACTGTTTTTT
TRBD1	-	TRBV5-4	TRBJ2-1	CASSLEQGANEQFF	TGTGCCAGCAGCTTGGAACAGGGGGCCAATGAGCAGTTCTTC
-	-	TRBV3-1/TRBV3-2	TRBJ2-1	CASSQAHSGVNEQFF	TGTGCCAGCAGCCAAGCCCACTCCGGGGTCAATGAGCAGTTCTTC
-	-	TRBV10-1	TRBJ2-4	CASSSLGLLAKNIQYF	TGCGCCAGCAGTTCTCTGGGTCTCTTAGCCAAAAACATTCAGTACTTC
-	-	TRBV18	TRBJ2-7	CASSPQGQGGEQYF	TGTGCCAGCTCACCACAGGGGCAGGGCGGCGAGCAGTACTTC
-	few	TRBV13	TRBJ1-3	CASSPGSGDTIYF	TGTGCCAGCAGCCCAGGATCGGGTGACACCATATATTTT
TRBD1	once	TRBV7-9	TRBJ1-1	CASSPPWTGDAEAFF	TGTGCCAGCAGCCCTCCGTGGACAGGGGACGCTGAAGCTTTCTTT
-	-	TRBV3-1/TRBV3-2	TRBJ2-2	CASSQDPSNTGELFF	TGTGCCAGCAGCCAAGACCCTTCGAACACCGGGGAGCTGTTTTTT
-	-	TRBV2	TRBJ1-2	CASKEGRGGYTF	TGTGCCAGCAAGGAGGGGAGGGGCGGCTACACCTTC
-	-	TRBV1	TRBJ1-2	CTSSQERRGGYTF	TGCACCAGCAGCCAAGAGAGAAGGGGTGGCTACACCTTC
TRBD1	-	TRBV6-5	TRBJ1-4	CASREDRGGEKLFF	TGTGCCAGCAGGGAGGACAGGGGTGGTGAAAAACTGTTTTTT
-	-	TRBV27	TRBJ1-5	CASSLGTFGNQPQHF	TGTGCCAGCAGTCTCGGGACCTTCGGCAATCAGCCCCAGCATTTT
TRBD2	-	TRBV11-2	TRBJ2-1	CASSSRLAEDNEQFF	TGTGCCAGCAGCTCAAGACTAGCGGAGGACAATGAGCAGTTCTTC
-	-	TRBV5-1	TRBJ1-2	CASSLGLASSLGPTGSYGYTF	TGCGCCAGCAGCTTGGGGTTGGCGAGTTCTCTGGGACCCACTGGGAGCTATGGCTACACCTTC
TRBD2	-	TRBV15	TRBJ2-1	CATSRVPSGGPNYNEQFF	TGTGCCACCAGCAGAGTTCCTAGCGGGGGCCCTAACTACAATGAGCAGTTCTTC
TRBD1	-	TRBV5-1	TRBJ2-2	CASSSNRGGELFF	TGCGCCAGCAGCTCCAACAGGGGCGGGGAGCTGTTTTTT
-	once	TRBV3-1/TRBV3-2	TRBJ1-3	CASSQGVSGNTIYF	TGTGCCAGCAGCCAGGGGGTCTCTGGAAACACCATATATTTT
-	-	TRBV2	TRBJ2-2	CASSEGRSTGELFF	TGTGCCAGCAGTGAAGGTCGGAGCACCGGGGAGCTGTTTTTT
-	-	TRBV5-1	TRBJ1-2	CASSSEPGYGYTF	TGCGCCAGCAGCTCTGAGCCTGGCTATGGCTACACCTTC
-	-	TRBV2	TRBJ1-2	CASRKGEYGYTF	TGTGCCAGCAGGAAAGGAGAATATGGCTACACCTTC
TRBD1	once	TRBV11-1	TRBJ2-2	CASSTSTGDTGELFF	TGTGCCAGCAGCACCTCAACAGGGGACACCGGGGAGCTGTTTTTT
-	-	TRBV21-1	TRBJ2-7	CASSASQVGRAPYEQYF	TGTGCCAGCAGCGCCTCCCAAGTGGGCAGAGCCCCCTACGAGCAGTACTTC
-	-	TRBV7-2	TRBJ1-5	CASSLAPGSYSNQPQHF	TGTGCCAGCAGCTTAGCACCGGGATCTTATAGCAATCAGCCCCAGCATTTT
TRBD1	-	TRBV12-3/TRBV12-4	TRBJ1-5	CASSRGDQPQHF	TGTGCCAGCAGCAGGGGGGATCAGCCCCAGCATTTT
TRBD1	-	TRBV7-2	TRBJ1-5	CASSSPRGQDLNQPQHF	TGTGCCAGCAGCTCGCCACGGGGACAGGATTTAAATCAGCCCCAGCATTTT
TRBD1	-	TRBV29-1	TRBJ1-2	CSTQTGTGNGYTF	TGCAGCACCCAGACCGGGACAGGGAATGGCTACACCTTC
TRBD1	-	TRBV2	TRBJ1-5	CASSGQGANNQPQHF	TGTGCCAGCAGTGGGCAGGGGGCAAACAATCAGCCCCAGCATTTT
-	few	TRBV19	TRBJ2-7	CASSSGSYEQYF	TGTGCCAGTAGCTCGGGGTCCTACGAGCAGTACTTC